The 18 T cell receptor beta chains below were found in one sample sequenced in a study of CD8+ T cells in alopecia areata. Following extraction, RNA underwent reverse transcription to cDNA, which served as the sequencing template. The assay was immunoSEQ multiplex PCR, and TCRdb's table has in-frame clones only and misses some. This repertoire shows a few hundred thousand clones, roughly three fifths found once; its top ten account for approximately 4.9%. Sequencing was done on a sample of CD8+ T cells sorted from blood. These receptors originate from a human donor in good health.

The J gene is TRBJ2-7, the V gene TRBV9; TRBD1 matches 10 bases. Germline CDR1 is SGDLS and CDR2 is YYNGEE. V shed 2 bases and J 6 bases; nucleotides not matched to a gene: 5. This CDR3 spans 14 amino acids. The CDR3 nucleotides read TGTGCCAGCAGCGTGTGGGACAGGGGAGGCGAGCAGTACTTC. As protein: CASSVWDRGGEQYF.

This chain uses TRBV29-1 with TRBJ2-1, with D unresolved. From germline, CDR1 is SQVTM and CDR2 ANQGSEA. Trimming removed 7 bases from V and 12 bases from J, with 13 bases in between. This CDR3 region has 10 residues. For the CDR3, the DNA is TGCAGCGCCTTCGAGGCTAGGCAGTTCTTC. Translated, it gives CSAFEARQFF.

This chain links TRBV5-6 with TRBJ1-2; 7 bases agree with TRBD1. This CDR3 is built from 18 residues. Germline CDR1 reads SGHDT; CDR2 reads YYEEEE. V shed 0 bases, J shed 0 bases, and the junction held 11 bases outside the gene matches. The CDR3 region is CASSLDGAGGDANYGYTF. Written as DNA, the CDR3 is TGTGCCAGCAGCTTGGATGGGGCAGGGGGAGATGCTAACTATGGCTACACCTTC.

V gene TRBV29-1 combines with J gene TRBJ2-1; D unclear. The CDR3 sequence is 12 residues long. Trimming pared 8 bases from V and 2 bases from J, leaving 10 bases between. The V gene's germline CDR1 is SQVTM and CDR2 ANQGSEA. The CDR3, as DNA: TGCAGCACAGCTTCACCCTACAATGAGCAGTTCTTC. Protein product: CSTASPYNEQFF.

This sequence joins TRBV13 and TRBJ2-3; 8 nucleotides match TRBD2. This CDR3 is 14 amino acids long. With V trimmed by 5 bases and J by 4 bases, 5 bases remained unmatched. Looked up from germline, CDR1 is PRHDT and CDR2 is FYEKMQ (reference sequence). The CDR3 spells CASSPGLAADTQYF. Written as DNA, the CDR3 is TGTGCCAGCAGCCCCGGACTAGCCGCAGATACGCAGTATTTT.

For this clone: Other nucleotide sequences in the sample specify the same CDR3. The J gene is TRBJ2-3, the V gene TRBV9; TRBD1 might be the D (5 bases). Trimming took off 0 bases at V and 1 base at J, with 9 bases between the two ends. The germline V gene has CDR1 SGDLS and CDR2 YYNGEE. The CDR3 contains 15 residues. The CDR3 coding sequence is TGTGCCAGCAGCGTAGAGGGGCGAGGCACAGATACGCAGTATTTT. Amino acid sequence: CASSVEGRGTDTQYF.

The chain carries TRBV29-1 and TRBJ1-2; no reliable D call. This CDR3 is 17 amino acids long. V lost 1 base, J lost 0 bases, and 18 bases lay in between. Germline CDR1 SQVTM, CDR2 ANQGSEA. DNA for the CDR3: TGCAGCGTTGAAGGGCAGGCCATGGGCATAGCTAACTATGGCTACACCTTC. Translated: CSVEGQAMGIANYGYTF.

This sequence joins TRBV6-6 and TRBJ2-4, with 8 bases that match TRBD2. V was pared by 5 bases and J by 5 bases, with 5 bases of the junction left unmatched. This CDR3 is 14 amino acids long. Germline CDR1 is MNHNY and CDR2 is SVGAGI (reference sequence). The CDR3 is CASSPGGRENIQYF. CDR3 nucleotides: TGTGCCAGCAGTCCGGGGGGGCGGGAAAACATTCAGTACTTC.

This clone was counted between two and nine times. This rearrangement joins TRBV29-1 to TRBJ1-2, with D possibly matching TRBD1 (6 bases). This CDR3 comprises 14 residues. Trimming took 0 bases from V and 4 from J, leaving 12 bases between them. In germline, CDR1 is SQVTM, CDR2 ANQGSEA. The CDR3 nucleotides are TGCAGCGTTGAAGAAGGGGGGGGTAGCTATGGCTACACCTTC. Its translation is CSVEEGGGSYGYTF.

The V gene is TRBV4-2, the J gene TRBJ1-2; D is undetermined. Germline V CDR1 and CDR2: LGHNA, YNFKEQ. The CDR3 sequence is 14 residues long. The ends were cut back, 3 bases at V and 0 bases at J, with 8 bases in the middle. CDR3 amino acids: CASSQSLANYGYTF. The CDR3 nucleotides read TGTGCCAGCAGCCAGTCCCTGGCTAACTATGGCTACACCTTC.

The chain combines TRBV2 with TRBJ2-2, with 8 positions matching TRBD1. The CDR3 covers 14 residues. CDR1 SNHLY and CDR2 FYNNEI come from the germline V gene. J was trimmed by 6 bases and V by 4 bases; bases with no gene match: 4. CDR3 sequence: CASSGRQGSGELFF. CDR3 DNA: TGTGCCAGCAGTGGGCGACAGGGGTCCGGGGAGCTGTTTTTT.

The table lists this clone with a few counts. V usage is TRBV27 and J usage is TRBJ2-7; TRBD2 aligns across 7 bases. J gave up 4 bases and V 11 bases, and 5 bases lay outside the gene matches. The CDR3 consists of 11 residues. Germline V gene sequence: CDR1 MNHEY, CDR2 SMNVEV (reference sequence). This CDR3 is CAVRGVYEQYF. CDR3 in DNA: TGTGCCGTACGGGGGGTGTACGAGCAGTACTTC.

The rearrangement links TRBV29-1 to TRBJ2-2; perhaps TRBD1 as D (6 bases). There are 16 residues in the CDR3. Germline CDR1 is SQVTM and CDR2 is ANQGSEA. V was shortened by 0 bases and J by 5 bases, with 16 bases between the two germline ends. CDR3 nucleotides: TGCAGCGTTGAAGATCGGGAACAGGGATCAACCGGGGAGCTGTTTTTT. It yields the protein CSVEDREQGSTGELFF.

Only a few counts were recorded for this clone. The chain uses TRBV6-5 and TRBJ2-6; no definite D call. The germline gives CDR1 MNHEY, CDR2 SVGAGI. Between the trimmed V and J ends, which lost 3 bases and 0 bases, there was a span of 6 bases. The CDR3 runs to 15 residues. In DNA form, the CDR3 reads TGTGCCAGCAGTTATGATTACTCTGGGGCCAACGTCCTGACTTTC. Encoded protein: CASSYDYSGANVLTF.

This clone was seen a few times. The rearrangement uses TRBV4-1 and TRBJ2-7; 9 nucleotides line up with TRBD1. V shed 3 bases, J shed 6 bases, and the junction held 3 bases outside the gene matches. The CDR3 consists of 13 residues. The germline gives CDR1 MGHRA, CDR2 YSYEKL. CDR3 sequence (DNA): TGCGCCAGCAGCCACGGGACAGGGCTCGAGCAGTACTTC. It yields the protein CASSHGTGLEQYF.

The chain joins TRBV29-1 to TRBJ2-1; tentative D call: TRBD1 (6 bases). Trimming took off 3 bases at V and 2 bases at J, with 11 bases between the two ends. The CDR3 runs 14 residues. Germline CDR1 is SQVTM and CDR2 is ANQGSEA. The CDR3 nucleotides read TGCAGCGTTGAGCGAGGGGGTACCTACAATGAGCAGTTCTTC. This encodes CSVERGGTYNEQFF.

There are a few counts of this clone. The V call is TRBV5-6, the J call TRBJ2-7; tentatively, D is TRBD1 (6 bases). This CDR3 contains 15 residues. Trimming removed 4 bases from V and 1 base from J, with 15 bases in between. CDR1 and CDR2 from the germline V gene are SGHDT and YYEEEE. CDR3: CASSGGQINSYEQYF. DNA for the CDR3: TGTGCCAGCAGCGGTGGACAGATAAATTCCTACGAGCAGTACTTC.

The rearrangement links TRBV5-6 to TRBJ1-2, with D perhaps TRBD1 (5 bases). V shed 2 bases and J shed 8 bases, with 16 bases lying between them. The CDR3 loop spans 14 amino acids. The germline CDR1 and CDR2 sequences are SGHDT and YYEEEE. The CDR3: CASSFPQGRQGYTF. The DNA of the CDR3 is TGTGCCAGCAGCTTTCCCCAGGGCCGTCAGGGCTACACCTTC.